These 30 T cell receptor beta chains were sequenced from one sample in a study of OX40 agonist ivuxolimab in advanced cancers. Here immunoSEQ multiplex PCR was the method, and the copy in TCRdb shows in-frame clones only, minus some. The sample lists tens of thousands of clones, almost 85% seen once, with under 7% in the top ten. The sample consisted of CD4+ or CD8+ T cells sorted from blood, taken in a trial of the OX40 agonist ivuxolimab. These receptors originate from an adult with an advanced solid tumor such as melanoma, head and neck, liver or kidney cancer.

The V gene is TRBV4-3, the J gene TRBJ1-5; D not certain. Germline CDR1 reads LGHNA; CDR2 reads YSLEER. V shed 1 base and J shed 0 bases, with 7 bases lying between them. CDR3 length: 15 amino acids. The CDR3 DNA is TGCGCCAGCAGCCAAGCACAGTATAGCAATCAGCCCCAGCATTTT. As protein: CASSQAQYSNQPQHF.

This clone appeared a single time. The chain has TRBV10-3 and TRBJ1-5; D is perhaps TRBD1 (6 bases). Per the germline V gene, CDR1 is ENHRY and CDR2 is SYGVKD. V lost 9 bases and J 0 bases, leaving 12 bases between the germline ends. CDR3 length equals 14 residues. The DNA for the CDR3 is TGTGCCATACGACAGGCTAATAGCAATCAGCCCCAGCATTTT. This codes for CAIRQANSNQPQHF.

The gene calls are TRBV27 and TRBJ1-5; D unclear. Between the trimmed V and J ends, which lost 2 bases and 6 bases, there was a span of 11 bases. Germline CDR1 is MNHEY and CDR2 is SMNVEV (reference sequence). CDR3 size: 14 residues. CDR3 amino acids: CASSLVAVGQPQHF. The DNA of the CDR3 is TGTGCCAGCAGTTTAGTGGCAGTGGGTCAGCCCCAGCATTTT.

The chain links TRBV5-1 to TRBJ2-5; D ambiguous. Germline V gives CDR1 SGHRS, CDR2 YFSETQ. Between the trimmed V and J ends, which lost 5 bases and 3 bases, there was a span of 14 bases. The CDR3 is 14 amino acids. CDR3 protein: CASRLSPAEETQYF. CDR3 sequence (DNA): TGCGCCAGCAGGCTTTCTCCGGCCGAAGAGACCCAGTACTTC.

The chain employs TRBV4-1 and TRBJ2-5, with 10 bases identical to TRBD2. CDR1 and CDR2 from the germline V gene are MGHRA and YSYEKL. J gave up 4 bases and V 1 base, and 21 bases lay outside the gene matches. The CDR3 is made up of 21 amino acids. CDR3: CASSQGGGSGGAGGIGETQYF. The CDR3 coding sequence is TGCGCCAGCAGCCAAGGCGGCGGGAGCGGGGGGGCAGGAGGAATCGGAGAGACCCAGTACTTC.

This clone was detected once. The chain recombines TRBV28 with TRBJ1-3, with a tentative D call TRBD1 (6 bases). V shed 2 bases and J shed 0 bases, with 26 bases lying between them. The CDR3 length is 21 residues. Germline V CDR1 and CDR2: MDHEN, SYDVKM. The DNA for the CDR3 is TGTGCCAGCAGTTTAATCTTTACGGACAGTTCTTTAATACACTCTGGAAACACCATATATTTT. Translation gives CASSLIFTDSSLIHSGNTIYF.

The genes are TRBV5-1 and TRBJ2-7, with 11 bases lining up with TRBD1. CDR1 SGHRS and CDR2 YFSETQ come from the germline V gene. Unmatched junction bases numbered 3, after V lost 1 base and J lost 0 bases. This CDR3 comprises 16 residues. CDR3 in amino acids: CASSLPGTGGSYEQYF. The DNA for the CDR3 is TGCGCCAGCAGCTTGCCCGGGACAGGGGGCTCCTACGAGCAGTACTTC.

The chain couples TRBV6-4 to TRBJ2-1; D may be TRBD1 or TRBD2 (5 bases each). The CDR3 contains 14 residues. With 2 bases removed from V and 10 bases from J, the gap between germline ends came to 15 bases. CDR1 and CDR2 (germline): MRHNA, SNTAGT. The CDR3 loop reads CASSDEWGIGEQFF. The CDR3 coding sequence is TGTGCCAGCAGTGACGAATGGGGGATCGGAGAGCAGTTCTTC.

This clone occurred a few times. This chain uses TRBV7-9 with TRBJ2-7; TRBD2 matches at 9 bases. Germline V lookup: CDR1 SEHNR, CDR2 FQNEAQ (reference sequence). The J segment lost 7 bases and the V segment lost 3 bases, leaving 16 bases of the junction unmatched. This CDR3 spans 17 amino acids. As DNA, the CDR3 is TGTGCCAGCAGCTTGGGAATGAGAAGCGGGAGGTCGGGAGAGCAGTACTTC. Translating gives CASSLGMRSGRSGEQYF.

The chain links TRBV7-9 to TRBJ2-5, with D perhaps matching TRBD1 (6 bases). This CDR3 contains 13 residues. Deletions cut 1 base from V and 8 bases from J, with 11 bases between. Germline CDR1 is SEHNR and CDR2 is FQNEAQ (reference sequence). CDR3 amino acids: CASSLGTAQTQYF. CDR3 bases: TGTGCCAGCAGCTTAGGGACAGCTCAAACCCAGTACTTC.

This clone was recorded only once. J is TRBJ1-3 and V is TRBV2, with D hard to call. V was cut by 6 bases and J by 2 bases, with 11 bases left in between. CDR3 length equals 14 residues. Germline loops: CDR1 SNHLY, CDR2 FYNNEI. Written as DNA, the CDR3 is TGTGCCAGCAGCGCCGGGCAGACTGGAAACACCATATATTTT. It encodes CASSAGQTGNTIYF.

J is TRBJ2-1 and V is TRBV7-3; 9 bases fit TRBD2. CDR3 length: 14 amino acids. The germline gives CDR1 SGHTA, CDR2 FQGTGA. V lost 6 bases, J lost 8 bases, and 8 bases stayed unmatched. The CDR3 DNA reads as TGTGCCAGCAGTCGGGGACTAGCCGTCGATGAGCAGTTCTTC. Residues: CASSRGLAVDEQFF.

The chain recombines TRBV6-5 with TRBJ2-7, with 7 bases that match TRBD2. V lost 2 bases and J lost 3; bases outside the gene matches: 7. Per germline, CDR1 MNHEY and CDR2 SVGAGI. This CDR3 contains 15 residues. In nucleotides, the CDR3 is TGTGCCAGCAGTTACGGGAGACTAGCCGGCTACGAGCAGTACTTC. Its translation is CASSYGRLAGYEQYF.

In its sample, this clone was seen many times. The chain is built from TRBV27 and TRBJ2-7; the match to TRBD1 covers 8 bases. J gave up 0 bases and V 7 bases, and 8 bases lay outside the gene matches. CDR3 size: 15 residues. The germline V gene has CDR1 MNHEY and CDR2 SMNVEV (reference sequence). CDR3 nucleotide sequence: TGTGCCAGCACTTCGACAGGGGCCAGCTCCTACGAGCAGTACTTC. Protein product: CASTSTGASSYEQYF.

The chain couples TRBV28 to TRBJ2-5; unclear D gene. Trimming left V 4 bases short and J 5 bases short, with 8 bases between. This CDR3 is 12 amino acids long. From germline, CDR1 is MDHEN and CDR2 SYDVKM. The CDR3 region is CASSSLLETQYF. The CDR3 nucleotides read TGTGCCAGCAGTTCACTGCTCGAGACCCAGTACTTC.

CDR3 DNA: TGTGCCAGCAGCTTAGCGCGATTCGGACAGCGTAGCAACGAGCAGTTCTTC. Amino acid sequence: CASSLARFGQRSNEQFF. The gene calls are TRBV7-8 and TRBJ2-1; perhaps TRBD1 as D (6 bases). The V gene's germline CDR1 is SGHVS and CDR2 FQNEAQ. The ends were cut back, 0 bases at V and 10 bases at J, with 22 bases in the middle. The CDR3 loop spans 17 amino acids.

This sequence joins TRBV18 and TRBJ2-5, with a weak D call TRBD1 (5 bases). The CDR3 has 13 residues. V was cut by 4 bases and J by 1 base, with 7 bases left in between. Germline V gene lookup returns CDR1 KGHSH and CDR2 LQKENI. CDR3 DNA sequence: TGTGCCAGCTCACAGACAGTCCAAGAGACCCAGTACTTC. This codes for CASSQTVQETQYF.

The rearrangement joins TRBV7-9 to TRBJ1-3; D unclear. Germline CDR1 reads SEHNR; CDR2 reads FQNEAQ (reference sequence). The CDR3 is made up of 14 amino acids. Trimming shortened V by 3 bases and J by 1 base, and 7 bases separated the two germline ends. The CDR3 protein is CASSFPGSGNTIYF. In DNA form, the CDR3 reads TGTGCCAGCAGCTTTCCGGGATCTGGAAACACCATATATTTT.

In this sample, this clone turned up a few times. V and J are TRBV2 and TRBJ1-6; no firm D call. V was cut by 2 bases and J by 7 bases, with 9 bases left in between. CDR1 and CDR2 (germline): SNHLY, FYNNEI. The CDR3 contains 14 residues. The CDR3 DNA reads TGTGCCAGCAGTGAACAGCGGTGGAATTCACCCCTCCACTTT. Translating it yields CASSEQRWNSPLHF.

This CDR3 is CASRDPGSLEKLFF. DNA for the CDR3: TGTGCCAGCAGGGACCCCGGCAGCCTTGAAAAACTGTTTTTT. The chain couples TRBV28 to TRBJ1-4; D is undetermined. V lost 6 bases to trimming and J lost 7 bases, with 15 bases between them. Germline V gene data show CDR1 as MDHEN and CDR2 as SYDVKM. There are 14 residues in the CDR3.

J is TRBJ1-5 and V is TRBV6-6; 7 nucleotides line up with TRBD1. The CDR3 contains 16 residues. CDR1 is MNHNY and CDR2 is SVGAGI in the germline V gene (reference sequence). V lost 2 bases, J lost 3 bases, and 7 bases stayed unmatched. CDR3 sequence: CASSYLPDRVNQPQHF. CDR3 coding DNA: TGTGCCAGCAGTTACCTCCCCGACAGGGTCAATCAGCCCCAGCATTTT.

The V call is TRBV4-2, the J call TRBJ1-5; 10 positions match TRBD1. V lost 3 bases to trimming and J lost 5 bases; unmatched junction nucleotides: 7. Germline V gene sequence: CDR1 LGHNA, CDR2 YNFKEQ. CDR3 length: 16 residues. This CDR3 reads CASSQEAGQGYQPQHF. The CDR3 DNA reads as TGTGCCAGCAGCCAGGAGGCGGGACAGGGGTATCAGCCCCAGCATTTT.

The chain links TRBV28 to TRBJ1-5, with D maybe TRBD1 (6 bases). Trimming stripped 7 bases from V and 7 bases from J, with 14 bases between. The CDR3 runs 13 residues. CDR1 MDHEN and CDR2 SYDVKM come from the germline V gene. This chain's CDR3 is CASKDPQGQPQHF. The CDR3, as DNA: TGTGCCAGCAAAGACCCGCAGGGGCAGCCCCAGCATTTT.

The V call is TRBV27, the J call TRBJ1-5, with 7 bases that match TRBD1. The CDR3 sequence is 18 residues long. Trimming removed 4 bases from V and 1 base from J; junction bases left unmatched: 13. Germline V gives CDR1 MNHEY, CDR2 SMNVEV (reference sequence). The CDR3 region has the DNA TGTGCCAGCAGTTCCGTGACAGGGTATCTCAGGAGCAATCAGCCCCAGCATTTT. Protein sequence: CASSSVTGYLRSNQPQHF.

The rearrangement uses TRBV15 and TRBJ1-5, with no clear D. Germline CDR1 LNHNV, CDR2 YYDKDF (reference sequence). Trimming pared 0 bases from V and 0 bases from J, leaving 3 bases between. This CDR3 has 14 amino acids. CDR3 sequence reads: CATSREHSNQPQHF. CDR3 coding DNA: TGTGCCACCAGCAGAGAGCATAGCAATCAGCCCCAGCATTTT.

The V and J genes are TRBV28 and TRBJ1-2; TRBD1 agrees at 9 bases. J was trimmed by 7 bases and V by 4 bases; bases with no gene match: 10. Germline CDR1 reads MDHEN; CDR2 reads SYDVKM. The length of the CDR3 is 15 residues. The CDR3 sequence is CASSWAAGTGLGYTF. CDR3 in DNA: TGTGCCAGCAGTTGGGCTGCCGGGACAGGGCTTGGCTACACCTTC.

The CDR3 region is CASSLAPSGGLRTDTQYF. CDR3 bases: TGTGCCAGCAGTTTAGCCCCTAGCGGGGGCCTAAGGACAGATACGCAGTATTTT. The chain employs TRBV27 and TRBJ2-3; 10 bases are a match to TRBD2. Trimming cost V 2 bases and J 3 bases; bases outside gene matches: 11. The CDR3 runs 18 residues. Germline CDR1 and CDR2: MNHEY and SMNVEV (reference sequence).

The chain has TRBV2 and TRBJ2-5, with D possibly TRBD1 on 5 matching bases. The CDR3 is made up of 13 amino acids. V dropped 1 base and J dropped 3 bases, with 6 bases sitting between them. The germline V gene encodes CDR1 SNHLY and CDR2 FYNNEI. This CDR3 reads CASSEGTKETQYF. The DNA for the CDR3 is TGTGCCAGCAGTGAAGGGACAAAAGAGACCCAGTACTTC. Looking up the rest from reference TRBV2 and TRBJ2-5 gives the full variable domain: EPEVTQTPSHQVTQMGQEVILRCVPISNHLYFYWYRQILGQKVEFLVSFYNNEISEKSEIFDDQFSVERPDGSNFTLKIRSTKLEDSAMYFCASSEGTKETQYFGPGTRLLVL.

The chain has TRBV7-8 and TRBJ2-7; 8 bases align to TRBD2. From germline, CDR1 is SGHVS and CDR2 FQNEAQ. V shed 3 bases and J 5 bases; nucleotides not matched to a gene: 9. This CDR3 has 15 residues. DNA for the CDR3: TGTGCCAGCAGCTTTCTGAGCGGGGGAGCCGACGAGCAGTACTTC. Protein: CASSFLSGGADEQYF. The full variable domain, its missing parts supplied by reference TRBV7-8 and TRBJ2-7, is GAGVSQSPRYKVAKRGQDVALRCDPISGHVSLFWYQQALGQGPEFLTYFQNEAQLDKSGLPSDRFFAERPEGSVSTLKIQRTQQEDSAVYLCASSFLSGGADEQYFGPGTRLTVT.

CDR3 sequence: CASSKGGLAGDQLYNEQFF. The DNA for the CDR3 is TGTGCCAGCAGCAAAGGGGGGCTAGCGGGAGACCAACTCTACAATGAGCAGTTCTTC. The chain links TRBV21-1 to TRBJ2-1; the table gives TRBD2 as D, unverified against the DNA. TRBV21-1 is marked as a pseudogene. The CDR3 is 19 residues long.